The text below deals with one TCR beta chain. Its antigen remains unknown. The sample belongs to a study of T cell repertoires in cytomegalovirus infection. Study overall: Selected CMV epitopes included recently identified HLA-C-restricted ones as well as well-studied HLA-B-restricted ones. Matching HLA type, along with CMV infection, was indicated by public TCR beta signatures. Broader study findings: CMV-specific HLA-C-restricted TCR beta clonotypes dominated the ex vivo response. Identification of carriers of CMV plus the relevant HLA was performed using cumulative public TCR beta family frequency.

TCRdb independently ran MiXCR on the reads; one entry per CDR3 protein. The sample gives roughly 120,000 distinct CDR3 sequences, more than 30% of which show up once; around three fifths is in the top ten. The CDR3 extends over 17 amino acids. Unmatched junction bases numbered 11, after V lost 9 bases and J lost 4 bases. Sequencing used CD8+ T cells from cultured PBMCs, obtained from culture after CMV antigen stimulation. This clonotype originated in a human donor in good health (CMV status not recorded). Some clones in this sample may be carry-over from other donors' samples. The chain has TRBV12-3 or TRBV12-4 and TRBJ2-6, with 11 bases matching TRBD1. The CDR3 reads CASVGTGGPQGANVLTF. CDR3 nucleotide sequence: TGTGCCAGTGTGGGGACAGGGGGACCGCAGGGGGCCAACGTCCTGACTTTC.